A selection of T cell receptor beta chains follows, all from one sample in a study of circulating and synovial CD4+ cells in juvenile arthritis. Data came from immunoSEQ multiplex PCR; TCRdb stores just in-frame clones and leaves some out. The sample includes thousands of clones, roughly 80% of them seen just once. Material for sequencing was CD4+ T cells from synovial fluid. The source of these receptors is a human donor with juvenile idiopathic arthritis. Both conserved end residues are part of each CDR3. D genes are given only for firm matches. Where a row states a size, it is once, few, many or the class of an expanded clone; other rows omit it.

-,TRBJ2-3,TRBD2,TRBV10-1,TGCGCCAGCAGTGGGGGGGGACCGCACACAGATACGCAGTATTTT,CASSGGGPHTDTQYF
-,TRBJ2-5,TRBD1,TRBV27,TGTGCCAGCAGTAAGGACAGGGGTCACCAAGAGACCCAGTACTTC,CASSKDRGHQETQYF
-,TRBJ2-7,TRBD2,TRBV2,TGTGCCATTCCGACTAGCGGGGGAAGCTCCTACGAGCAGTACTTC,CAIPTSGGSSYEQYF
-,TRBJ2-2,TRBD2,TRBV19,TGTGCCAGTAGGCTGACTAGCGGGGGGTTCACCGGGGAGCTGTTTTTT,CASRLTSGGFTGELFF
-,TRBJ2-7,TRBD2,TRBV9,TGTGCCAGCAGCGCGGGACTAGCGGGAGTCCGGGGCGAGCAGTACTTC,CASSAGLAGVRGEQYF
-,TRBJ2-7,-,TRBV28,TGTGCCAGCAGTTTAGGACAGACCGAGCAGTACTTC,CASSLGQTEQYF
-,TRBJ1-2,TRBD1,TRBV15,TGTGCCACCAGCGACAGGACAGGGGAGTCGGGTGGCTACACCTTC,CATSDRTGESGGYTF
-,TRBJ1-2,-,TRBV5-8,TGTGCCAGCAGCTTGCAGGGGAACTATGGCTACACCTTC,CASSLQGNYGYTF
-,TRBJ2-4,-,TRBV27,TGTGCCAGCAGTCCGAACCGGGTAGCCAAAAACATTCAGTACTTC,CASSPNRVAKNIQYF
-,TRBJ1-5,-,TRBV27,TGTGCCAGCAGCCCCCACGGGAAAAGCAATCAGCCCCAGCATTTT,CASSPHGKSNQPQHF
-,TRBJ2-7,-,TRBV27,TGTGCCAGCAGTGCTTTATCTAGCGCCAGCTACGAGCAGTACTTC,CASSALSSASYEQYF
-,TRBJ2-7,TRBD1,TRBV7-6,TGTGCCAGCAGCTTAGGGCGCGGGGGGACAGGGGCTGGCGAGCAGTACTTC,CASSLGRGGTGAGEQYF
once,TRBJ2-1,TRBD2,TRBV5-5,TGTGCCAGCAGCCTAACTAGCGGGGGGGCCAATGAGCAGTTCTTC,CASSLTSGGANEQFF
-,TRBJ2-6,TRBD1,TRBV10-1,TGCGCGCCCCCGGGACAGGGTTTCTCTGGGGCCAACGTCCTGACTTTC,CAPPGQGFSGANVLTF
few,TRBJ1-2,TRBD1,TRBV5-6,TGTGCCAGCAGCTTAGGGACAGGGGTCTACACCTTC,CASSLGTGVYTF
few,TRBJ2-5,TRBD2,TRBV15,TGTGCCACCAGCAGAGAGACTAGCGGGGGAGGGACCCAGTACTTC,CATSRETSGGGTQYF
-,TRBJ2-7,TRBD1,TRBV6-5,TGTGCCAGCAGACGGACAGGGACCTACGAGCAGTACTTC,CASRRTGTYEQYF
-,TRBJ1-6,-,TRBV5-1,TGCGCCAGCAGCTTTTCGGTTTCGGATTCACCCCTCCACTTT,CASSFSVSDSPLHF
-,TRBJ1-6,TRBD1,TRBV23-1,TGCGCCAGCAGTCTTCCTTGGACAGGGGAAATTTCACCCCTCCACTTT,CASSLPWTGEISPLHF
-,TRBJ1-4,TRBD1,TRBV7-2,TGTGCCAGCAGCCCGGACAGGCAATCAACTAATGAAAAACTGTTTTTT,CASSPDRQSTNEKLFF
-,TRBJ1-3,-,TRBV18,TGTGCCAGCTCACCAGGGAGCTCTGGAAACACCATATATTTT,CASSPGSSGNTIYF
-,TRBJ2-7,TRBD2,TRBV5-1,TGCGCCAGCAGCTTGACTAGCGTTGCCTACGAGCAGTACTTC,CASSLTSVAYEQYF
-,TRBJ2-3,-,TRBV5-4,TGTGCCAGCAGCTTGGCCAGCGGGCTAGCAGATACGCAGTATTTT,CASSLASGLADTQYF
-,TRBJ2-3,TRBD2,TRBV2,TGTGCCAGCAGTGTAGCGGGCTTCACAGATACGCAGTATTTT,CASSVAGFTDTQYF
-,TRBJ2-3,-,TRBV27,TGTGCCAGCAGTTTATCGGCCCCCGGCGGCGTGGATACGCAGTATTTT,CASSLSAPGGVDTQYF
-,TRBJ2-6,-,TRBV28,TGTGCCAGCAGTTTAGGGCACGTCCGCTCTGGGGCCAACGTCCTGACTTTC,CASSLGHVRSGANVLTF
few,TRBJ1-3,-,TRBV7-8,TGTGCCAGCAGCCTAGCCTTTGGAAACACCATATATTTT,CASSLAFGNTIYF
-,TRBJ1-6,-,TRBV6-6,TGTGCCAGCAGTTATACCCCCACAAATTCCCCCCTCCACTTT,CASSYTPTNSPLHF
once,TRBJ2-2,-,TRBV11-2,TGTGCCAGCGGCGCCGGGGCGAACACCGGGGAGCTGTTTTTT,CASGAGANTGELFF
-,TRBJ2-7,-,TRBV11-2,TGTGCCAGCAGCTTAGTACTAGTAGCATACGAGCAGTACTTC,CASSLVLVAYEQYF
-,TRBJ2-3,TRBD2,TRBV7-9,TGTGCCAGCGGGGCCACTAGCGGAATCACAGATACGCAGTATTTT,CASGATSGITDTQYF
-,TRBJ1-6,-,TRBV19,TGTGCCAGTAGTACCAACCCGGGTTTGGCTTCACCCCTCCACTTT,CASSTNPGLASPLHF
-,TRBJ1-6,-,TRBV7-2,TGTGCCAGCAGCCCGAGGGTATCCACCTATAATTCACCCCTCCACTTT,CASSPRVSTYNSPLHF
-,TRBJ2-6,-,TRBV30,TGTGCCTGGACCCAGGGTTTTATTGGGGCCAACGTCCTGACTTTC,CAWTQGFIGANVLTF
-,TRBJ2-5,-,TRBV4-1,TGCGCCAGCAGCCGGGTACAGGCGGTCGGAGAGACCCAGTACTTC,CASSRVQAVGETQYF
-,TRBJ1-4,TRBD1,TRBV7-9,TGTGCCAGCAGCTTACGCGGGACAGGGGGCCGAGCAACTAATGAAAAACTGTTTTTT,CASSLRGTGGRATNEKLFF
-,TRBJ2-6,-,TRBV1,TGCACCAGCAGTCCGGGACAGTTCTCTGGGGCCAACGTCCTGACTTTC,CTSSPGQFSGANVLTF
-,TRBJ2-5,TRBD2,TRBV5-6,TGTGCCAGCAGCTTGAGGACTAGCGAGACCCAGTACTTC,CASSLRTSETQYF
-,TRBJ2-5,TRBD2,TRBV10-3,TGTGCCATCAGTGAGTCGACTAGCGGGGAGACCCAGTACTTC,CAISESTSGETQYF
once,TRBJ2-2,-,TRBV6-5,TGTGCCAGCAGTTACTCGGGCCCCACCGGGGAGCTGTTTTTT,CASSYSGPTGELFF
-,TRBJ2-2,TRBD1,TRBV6-6,TGTGCCAGCAGGGGACAGCCGAACACCGGGGAGCTGTTTTTT,CASRGQPNTGELFF
-,TRBJ2-6,TRBD1,TRBV4-3,TGCGCCAGCAGCCGAGGGGGCGCTGGGGCCAACGTCCTGACTTTC,CASSRGGAGANVLTF
-,TRBJ2-7,-,TRBV5-5,TGTGCCAGCAGCCCCGCAGGGGATAGCGCCTACGAGCAGTACTTC,CASSPAGDSAYEQYF
-,TRBJ2-7,TRBD2,TRBV30,TGTGCCTGGAGTGTAGGGCTAGCGGGTTACGAGCAGTACTTC,CAWSVGLAGYEQYF
-,TRBJ2-6,-,TRBV14,TGTGCCAGCAGCCAAGTGAGTGGGGCCAACGTCCTGACTTTC,CASSQVSGANVLTF
-,TRBJ2-4,-,TRBV18,TGTGCCAGCTCACCTACCTTACAGGGCCTAGCCAAAAACATTCAGTACTTC,CASSPTLQGLAKNIQYF
-,TRBJ1-6,-,TRBV6-6,TGTGCCAGCAGCCGGGAATCCATCTATAATTCACCCCTCCACTTT,CASSRESIYNSPLHF
-,TRBJ1-1,-,TRBV7-2,TGTGCCAGCAGCTATGCAGGGTTGAACACTGAAGCTTTCTTT,CASSYAGLNTEAFF
-,TRBJ2-7,TRBD2,TRBV10-3,TGTGCCATCAGTGAGTCGAATGGGGGGGCCTACGAGCAGTACTTC,CAISESNGGAYEQYF
few,TRBJ2-3,TRBD2,TRBV5-1,TGCGCCAGCAGCTTGGTAGCGGGAGCCACAGATACGCAGTATTTT,CASSLVAGATDTQYF
-,TRBJ1-2,-,TRBV29-1,TGCAGCGTTGCCGCTACAGGGGGCTACACCTTC,CSVAATGGYTF
-,TRBJ2-1,TRBD1,TRBV4-3,TGCGCCAGCAGCCAAGAGGGACAGGGGTACAATGAGCAGTTCTTC,CASSQEGQGYNEQFF